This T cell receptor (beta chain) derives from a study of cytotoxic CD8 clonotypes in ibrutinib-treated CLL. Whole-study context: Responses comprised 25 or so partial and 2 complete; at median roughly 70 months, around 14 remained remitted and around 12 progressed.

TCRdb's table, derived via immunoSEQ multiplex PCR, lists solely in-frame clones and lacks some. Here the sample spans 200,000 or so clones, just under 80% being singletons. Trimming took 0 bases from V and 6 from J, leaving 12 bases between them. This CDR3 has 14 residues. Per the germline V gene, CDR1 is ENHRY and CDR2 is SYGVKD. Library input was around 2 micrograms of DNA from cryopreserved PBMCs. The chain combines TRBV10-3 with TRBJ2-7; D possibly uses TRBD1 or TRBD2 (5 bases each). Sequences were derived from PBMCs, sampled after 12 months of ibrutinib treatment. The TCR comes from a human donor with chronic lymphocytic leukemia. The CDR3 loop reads CAISESTIGVEQYF. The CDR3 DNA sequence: TGTGCCATCAGTGAGTCGACTATAGGGGTCGAGCAGTACTTC.